This TCR beta chain was profiled in a study of technical replicates of blood from a few donors. CDR1 and CDR2 (germline): SGHVS, FQNEAQ. This CDR3 is built from 16 residues. Losses at the gene ends were 2 bases for V and 10 bases for J; bases not matched to a gene: 11. Only in-frame clones appear in the TCRdb table, and some are missing; sequencing was by immunoSEQ multiplex PCR. The sample contains about 82,000 clones, under 96% of which appear only once. The receptor was isolated from a human donor in good health. The sample was T cells isolated from PBMCs. The V call is TRBV7-8, the J call TRBJ2-1; 10 bases align to TRBD2. DNA of the CDR3: TGTGCCAGCAGCTTATCGGCAGCGGGAGGGCCGGGGGAGCAGTTCTTC. Amino acid sequence: CASSLSAAGGPGEQFF.